The clone carrying this T cell receptor beta chain was seen many times. Its antigen is as yet unknown. Germline values: CDR1 SNHLY, CDR2 FYNNEI. The CDR3 totals 14 residues. Trimming stripped 6 bases from V and 2 bases from J, with 14 bases between. The TCR beta CDR3 regions underwent amplification using RNA transcripts as the source. First-round RT-PCR with HTBI primers amplified the TCR CDR3 region. TCRdb ran MiXCR on the multiplex PCR reads and lists one entry per CDR3 protein. The table lists 610,000 or so distinct CDR3 sequences, 46% of them singletons, with about 8.3% in the top ten. A lack of ophthalmopathy progression within 18 months defined stable Graves' hyperthyroidism. The hyperthyroidism patients had all been newly diagnosed, and their disease duration was under 2 months. Their ages ranged from 18 to 65 years. These data are taken from a study of T cells in Graves' hyperthyroidism and ophthalmopathy.

Study-level findings and limits: The model foresaw ophthalmopathy a median about 6.1 months prior to onset. Blood shared most expanded thyroid clonotypes above 0.001.

V and J are TRBV2 and TRBJ2-7, with D hard to call. The sequence was collected from a woman aged 18-35 years with Graves' hyperthyroidism. The material sequenced was peripheral blood or thyroid tissue (not recorded which). The CDR3 bases are TGTGCCAGCAGCCCCCGGGTGCCGCCCTACGAGCAGTACTTC. It specifies CASSPRVPPYEQYF.